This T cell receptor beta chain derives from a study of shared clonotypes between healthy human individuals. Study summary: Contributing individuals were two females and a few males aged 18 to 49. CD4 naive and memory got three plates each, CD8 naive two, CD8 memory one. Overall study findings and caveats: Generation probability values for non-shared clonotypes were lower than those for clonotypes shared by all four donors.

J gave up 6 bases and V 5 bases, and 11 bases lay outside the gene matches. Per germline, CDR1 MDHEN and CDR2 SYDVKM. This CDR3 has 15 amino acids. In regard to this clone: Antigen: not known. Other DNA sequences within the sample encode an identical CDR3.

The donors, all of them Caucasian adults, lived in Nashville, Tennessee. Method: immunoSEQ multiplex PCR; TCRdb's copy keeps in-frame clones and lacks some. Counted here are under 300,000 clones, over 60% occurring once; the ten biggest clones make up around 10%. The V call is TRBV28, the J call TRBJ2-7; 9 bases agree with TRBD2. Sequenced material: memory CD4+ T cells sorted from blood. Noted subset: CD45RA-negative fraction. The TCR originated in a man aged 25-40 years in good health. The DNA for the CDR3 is TGTGCCAGCAGTACCCCCGGCGGGAGGGTGTTCGAGCAGTACTTC. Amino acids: CASSTPGGRVFEQYF.